Below, 8 T cell receptor beta chains from the same sample are listed, as sequenced in a study of blood T cell repertoires in COVID-19 (dated by TCRdb to the early 2020s). The receptor library was made with the immunoSEQ multiplex PCR assay. The clones in this table, taken by TCRdb from immuneACCESS, are in-frame only. Not every clone is retained; where verified, under half of the shortfall comes from an unresolved V gene, and the cause of the rest is unknown. The sample contains around 300,000 clones, over 75% of them found a single time. The biggest ten clones account for 6.8% of the sample. Source material: peripheral blood. These TCRs come from a woman aged 25 to 39 with COVID-19, enrolled during active disease.

The chain couples TRBV12-5 to TRBJ2-3; TRBD2 matches 15 bases. This CDR3 spans 18 amino acids. CDR1 and CDR2 (germline): LGHNT, FRNRAP. Trimming removed 2 bases from V and 3 bases from J; junction bases left unmatched: 6. The CDR3 coding sequence is TGTGCTAGTGGTTTGCCGGGACTAGCGGGAGGAACAACAGATACGCAGTATTTT. As protein: CASGLPGLAGGTTDTQYF.

The rearrangement links TRBV19 to TRBJ2-1; D might be TRBD1 (8 bases). Germline CDR1 LNHDA, CDR2 SQIVND (reference sequence). V was clipped by 3 bases and J by 4 bases, with 16 bases between them. This CDR3 has 16 residues. The CDR3 DNA is TGTGCCAGTAGTATTTCACAGGGGGGGGCTTACAATGAGCAGTTCTTC. As protein: CASSISQGGAYNEQFF.

In this sample, this clone turned up a few times. The CDR3 region has the DNA TGTGCCAGCAGCGTAGGATTAGGGGATAGCACAGATACGCAGTATTTT. This codes for CASSVGLGDSTDTQYF. The V gene is TRBV9, the J gene TRBJ2-3; weak D call: TRBD1 (5 bases). Germline values: CDR1 SGDLS, CDR2 YYNGEE. The CDR3 is 16 amino acids. V was cut by 0 bases and J by 0 bases, with 11 bases left in between.

The chain uses TRBV4-2 and TRBJ2-1; 12 positions agree with TRBD2. CDR1 and CDR2 from the germline V gene are LGHNA and YNFKEQ. This CDR3 is 16 amino acids long. Germline trimming cut 2 bases from V and 7 bases from J; bases unmatched to any gene: 6. CDR3 sequence reads: CASSQQLAGGGNEQFF. The DNA of the CDR3 is TGTGCCAGCAGCCAACAACTAGCGGGAGGAGGGAATGAGCAGTTCTTC.

The rearrangement uses TRBV28 and TRBJ2-5; D not certain. Germline V CDR1 and CDR2: MDHEN, SYDVKM. The CDR3 sequence is 12 residues long. V lost 1 base to trimming and J lost 5 bases, with 5 bases between them. The CDR3 loop reads CASSLSRETQYF. The DNA for the CDR3 is TGTGCCAGCAGTTTATCACGGGAGACCCAGTACTTC.

The chain joins TRBV12-3 or TRBV12-4 to TRBJ2-1; possible D gene TRBD2, 5 bases. The CDR3 loop spans 12 amino acids. The germline V and J ends were trimmed by 1 base and 9 bases, with 7 bases remaining between them. DNA for the CDR3: TGTGCCAGCAGTTTAGTAGGAGGTGAGCAGTTCTTC. This translates into CASSLVGGEQFF.

The chain joins TRBV6-5 to TRBJ1-5; the match to TRBD1 covers 7 bases. The CDR3 runs to 13 residues. Unmatched junction bases numbered 5, after V lost 6 bases and J lost 6 bases. CDR1 and CDR2 (germline): MNHEY, SVGAGI. CDR3 residues: CASSADRVQPQHF. As DNA, the CDR3 is TGTGCCAGCAGCGCCGACAGGGTTCAGCCCCAGCATTTT.

The chain joins TRBV3-1 (or the pseudogene TRBV3-2) to TRBJ2-7; TRBD1 agrees at 7 bases. This CDR3 is 13 amino acids long. Germline values: CDR1 LGHDT, CDR2 YNNKEL (reference sequence). The V and J ends lost 4 bases and 6 bases, in that order; junction bases with no gene match: 6. CDR3 bases: TGTGCCAGCAGCCCCCAGGGGGTAGGCGAGCAGTACTTC. Protein product: CASSPQGVGEQYF.